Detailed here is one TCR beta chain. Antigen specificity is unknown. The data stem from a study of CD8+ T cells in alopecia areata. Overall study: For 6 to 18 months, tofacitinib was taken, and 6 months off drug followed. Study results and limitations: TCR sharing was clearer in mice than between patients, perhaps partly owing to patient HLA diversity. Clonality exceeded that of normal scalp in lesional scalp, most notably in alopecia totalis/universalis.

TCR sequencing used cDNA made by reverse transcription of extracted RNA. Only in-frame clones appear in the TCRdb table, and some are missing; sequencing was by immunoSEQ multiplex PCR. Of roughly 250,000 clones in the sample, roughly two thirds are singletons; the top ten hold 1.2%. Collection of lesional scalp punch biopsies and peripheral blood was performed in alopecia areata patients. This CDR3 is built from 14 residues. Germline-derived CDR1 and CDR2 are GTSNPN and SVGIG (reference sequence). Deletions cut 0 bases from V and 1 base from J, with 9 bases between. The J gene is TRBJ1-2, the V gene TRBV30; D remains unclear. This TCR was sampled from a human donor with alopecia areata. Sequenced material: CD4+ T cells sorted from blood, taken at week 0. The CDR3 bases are TGTGCCTGGAGTGTAGCCCGGGTTAACTATGGCTACACCTTC. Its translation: CAWSVARVNYGYTF.